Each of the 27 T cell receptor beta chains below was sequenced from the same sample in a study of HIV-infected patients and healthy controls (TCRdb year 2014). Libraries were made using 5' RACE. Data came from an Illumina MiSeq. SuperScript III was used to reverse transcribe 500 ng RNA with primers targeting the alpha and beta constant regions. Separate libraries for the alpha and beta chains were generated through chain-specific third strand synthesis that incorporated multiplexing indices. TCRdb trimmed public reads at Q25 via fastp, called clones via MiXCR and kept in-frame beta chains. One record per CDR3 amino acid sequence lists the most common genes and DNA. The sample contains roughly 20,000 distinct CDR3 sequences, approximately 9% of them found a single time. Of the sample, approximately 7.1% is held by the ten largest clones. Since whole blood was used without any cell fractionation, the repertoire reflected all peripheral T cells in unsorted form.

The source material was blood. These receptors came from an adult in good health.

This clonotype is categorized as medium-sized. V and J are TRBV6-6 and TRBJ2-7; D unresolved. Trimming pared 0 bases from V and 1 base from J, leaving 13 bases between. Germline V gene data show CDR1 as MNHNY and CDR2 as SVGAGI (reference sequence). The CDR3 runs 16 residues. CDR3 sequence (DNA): TGTGCCAGCAGTTACTCGAGTGAAAAAGGGTCCTACGAGCAGTACTTC. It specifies CASSYSSEKGSYEQYF.

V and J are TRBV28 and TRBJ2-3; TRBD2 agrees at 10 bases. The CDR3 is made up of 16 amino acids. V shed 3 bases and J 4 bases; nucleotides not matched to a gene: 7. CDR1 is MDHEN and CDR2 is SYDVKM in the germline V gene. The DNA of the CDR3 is TGTGCCAGCAGTTTCAACCTAGCGGGAGCCGCAGATACGCAGTATTTT. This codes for CASSFNLAGAADTQYF.

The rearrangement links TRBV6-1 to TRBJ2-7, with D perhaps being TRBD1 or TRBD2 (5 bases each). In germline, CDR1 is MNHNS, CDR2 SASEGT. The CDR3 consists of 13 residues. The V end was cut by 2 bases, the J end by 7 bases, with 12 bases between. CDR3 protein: CASSERGRAEQYF. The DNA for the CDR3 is TGTGCCAGCAGTGAAAGGGGACGCGCTGAGCAGTACTTC.

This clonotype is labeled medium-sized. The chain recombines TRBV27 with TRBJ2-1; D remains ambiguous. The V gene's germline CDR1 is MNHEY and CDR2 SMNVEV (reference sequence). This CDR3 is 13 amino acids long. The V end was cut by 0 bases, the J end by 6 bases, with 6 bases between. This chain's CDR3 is CASSLSVSNEQFF. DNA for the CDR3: TGTGCCAGCAGTTTATCCGTCAGCAATGAGCAGTTCTTC.

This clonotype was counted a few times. The CDR3 DNA follows: TGCGCCAGCAGCTTGGCCGCGCAGGGAAGTTCTGGGGCCAACGTCCTGACTTTC. This translates into CASSLAAQGSSGANVLTF. The chain combines TRBV5-1 with TRBJ2-6, with D possibly matching TRBD1 (5 bases). The CDR3 sequence is 18 residues long. Germline CDR1 is SGHRS and CDR2 is YFSETQ. Trimming took off 0 bases at V and 1 base at J, with 14 bases between the two ends. Combining the CDR3 with reference TRBV5-1 and TRBJ2-6 gives the whole variable domain KAGVTQTPRYLIKTRGQQVTLSCSPISGHRSVSWYQQTPGQGLQFLFEYFSETQRNKGNFPGRFSGRQFSNSRSEMNVSTLELGDSALYLCASSLAAQGSSGANVLTFGAGSRLTVL.

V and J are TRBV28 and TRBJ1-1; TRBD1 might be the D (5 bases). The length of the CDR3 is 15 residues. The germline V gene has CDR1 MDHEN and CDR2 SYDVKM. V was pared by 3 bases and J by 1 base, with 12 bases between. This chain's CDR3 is CASSLEGQTNTEAFF. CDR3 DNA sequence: TGTGCCAGCAGTTTGGAGGGGCAGACGAACACTGAAGCTTTCTTT.

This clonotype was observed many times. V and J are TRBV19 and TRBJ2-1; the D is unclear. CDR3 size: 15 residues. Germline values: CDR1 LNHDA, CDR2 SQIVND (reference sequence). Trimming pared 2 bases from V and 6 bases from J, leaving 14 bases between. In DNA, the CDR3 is TGTGCCAGTAGTATATCCGGGCTCGGTCCCAATGAGCAGTTCTTC. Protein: CASSISGLGPNEQFF.

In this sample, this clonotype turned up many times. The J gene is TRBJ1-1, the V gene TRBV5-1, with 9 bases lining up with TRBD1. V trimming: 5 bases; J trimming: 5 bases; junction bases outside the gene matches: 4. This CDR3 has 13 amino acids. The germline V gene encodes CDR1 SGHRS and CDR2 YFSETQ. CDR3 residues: CASSWTGETEAFF. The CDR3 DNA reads TGCGCCAGCAGTTGGACAGGGGAGACTGAAGCTTTCTTT.

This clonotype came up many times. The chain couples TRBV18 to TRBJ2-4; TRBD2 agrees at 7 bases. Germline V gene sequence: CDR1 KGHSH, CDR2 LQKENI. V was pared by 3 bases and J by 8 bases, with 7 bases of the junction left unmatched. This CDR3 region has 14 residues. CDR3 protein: CASSPGGSRDIQYF. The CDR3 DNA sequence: TGTGCCAGCTCACCGGGCGGGAGTCGAGACATTCAGTACTTC.

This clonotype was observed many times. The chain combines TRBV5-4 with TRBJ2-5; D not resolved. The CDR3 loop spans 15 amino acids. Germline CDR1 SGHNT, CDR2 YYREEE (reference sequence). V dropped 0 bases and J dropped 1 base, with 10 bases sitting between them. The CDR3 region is CASSLGRVGQETQYF. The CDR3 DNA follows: TGTGCCAGCAGCTTGGGGCGAGTGGGCCAAGAGACCCAGTACTTC.

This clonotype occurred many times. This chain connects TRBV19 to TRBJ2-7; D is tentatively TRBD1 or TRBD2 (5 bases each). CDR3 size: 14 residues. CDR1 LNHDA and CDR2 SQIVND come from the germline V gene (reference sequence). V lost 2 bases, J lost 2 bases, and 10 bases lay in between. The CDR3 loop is CASSINWGTYEQYF. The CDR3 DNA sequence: TGTGCCAGTAGTATAAATTGGGGGACCTACGAGCAGTACTTC.

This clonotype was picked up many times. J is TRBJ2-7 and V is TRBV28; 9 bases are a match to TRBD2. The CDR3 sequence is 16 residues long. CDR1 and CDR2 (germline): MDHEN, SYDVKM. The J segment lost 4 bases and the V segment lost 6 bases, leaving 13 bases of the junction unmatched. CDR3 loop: CASSRPRLADKYEQYF. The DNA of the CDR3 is TGTGCCAGCAGCCGCCCCAGACTAGCGGATAAATACGAGCAGTACTTC.

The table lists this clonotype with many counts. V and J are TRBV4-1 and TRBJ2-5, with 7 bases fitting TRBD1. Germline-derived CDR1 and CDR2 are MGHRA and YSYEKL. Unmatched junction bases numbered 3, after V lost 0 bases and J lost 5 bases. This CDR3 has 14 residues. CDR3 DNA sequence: TGCGCCAGCAGCCAAGATGGCAGGGGGGAGACCCAGTACTTC. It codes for CASSQDGRGETQYF.

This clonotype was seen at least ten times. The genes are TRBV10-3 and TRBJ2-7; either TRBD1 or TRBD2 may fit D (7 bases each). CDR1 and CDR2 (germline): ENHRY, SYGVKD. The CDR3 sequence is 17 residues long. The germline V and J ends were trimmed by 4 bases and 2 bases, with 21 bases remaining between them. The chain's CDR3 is CAISGRGGGEFAYEQYF. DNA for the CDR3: TGTGCCATCAGTGGTCGGGGAGGGGGCGAATTTGCCTACGAGCAGTACTTC.

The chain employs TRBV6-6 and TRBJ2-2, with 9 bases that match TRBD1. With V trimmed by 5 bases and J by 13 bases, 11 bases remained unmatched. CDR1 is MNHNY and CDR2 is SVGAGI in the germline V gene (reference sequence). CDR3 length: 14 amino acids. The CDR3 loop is CASSTGQGPRGLFF. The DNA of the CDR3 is TGTGCCAGCAGTACGGGACAGGGCCCAAGGGGGCTGTTTTTT.

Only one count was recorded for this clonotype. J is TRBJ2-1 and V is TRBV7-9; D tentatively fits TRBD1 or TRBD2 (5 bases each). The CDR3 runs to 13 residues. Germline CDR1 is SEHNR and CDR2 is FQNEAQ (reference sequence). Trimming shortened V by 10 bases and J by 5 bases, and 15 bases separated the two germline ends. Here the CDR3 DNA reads TGTGCCAACGCCAGAGGGGCAGACAATGAGCAGTTCTTC. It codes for CANARGADNEQFF.

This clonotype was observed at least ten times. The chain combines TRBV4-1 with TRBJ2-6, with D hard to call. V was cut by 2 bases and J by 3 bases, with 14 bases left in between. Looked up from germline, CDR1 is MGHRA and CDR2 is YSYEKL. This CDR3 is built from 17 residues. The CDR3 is CASSQFGVFGGANVLTF. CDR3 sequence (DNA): TGCGCCAGCAGCCAATTTGGGGTGTTCGGTGGGGCCAACGTCCTGACTTTC.

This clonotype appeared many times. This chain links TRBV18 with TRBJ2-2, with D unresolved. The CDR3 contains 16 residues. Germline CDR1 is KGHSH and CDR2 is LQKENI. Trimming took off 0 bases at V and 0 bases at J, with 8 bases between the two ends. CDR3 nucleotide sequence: TGTGCCAGCTCACCACCGGCCGGAGCGAACACCGGGGAGCTGTTTTTT. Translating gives CASSPPAGANTGELFF.

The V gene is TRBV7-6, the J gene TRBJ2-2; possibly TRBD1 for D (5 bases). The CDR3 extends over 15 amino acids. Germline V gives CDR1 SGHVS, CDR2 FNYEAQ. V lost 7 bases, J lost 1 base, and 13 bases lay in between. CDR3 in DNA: TGTGCCAGCACCAGATTAGACAGGAACACCGGGGAGCTGTTTTTT. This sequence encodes CASTRLDRNTGELFF.

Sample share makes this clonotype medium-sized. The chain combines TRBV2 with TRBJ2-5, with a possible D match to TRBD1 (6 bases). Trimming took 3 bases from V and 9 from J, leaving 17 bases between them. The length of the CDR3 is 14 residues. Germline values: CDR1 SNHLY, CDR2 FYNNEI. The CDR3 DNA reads TGTGCCAGCAGTGATATTGTCCTCTCAGGGGCCCAGTACTTC. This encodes CASSDIVLSGAQYF. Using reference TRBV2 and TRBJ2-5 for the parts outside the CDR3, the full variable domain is EPEVTQTPSHQVTQMGQEVILRCVPISNHLYFYWYRQILGQKVEFLVSFYNNEISEKSEIFDDQFSVERPDGSNFTLKIRSTKLEDSAMYFCASSDIVLSGAQYFGPGTRLLVL.

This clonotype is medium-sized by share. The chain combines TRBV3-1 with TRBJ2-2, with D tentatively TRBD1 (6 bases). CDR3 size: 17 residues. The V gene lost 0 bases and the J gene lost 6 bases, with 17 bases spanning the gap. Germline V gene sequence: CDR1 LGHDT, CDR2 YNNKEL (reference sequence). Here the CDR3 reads CASSQEFGRGGSGELFF. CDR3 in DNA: TGTGCCAGCAGCCAAGAGTTTGGCAGGGGTGGATCCGGGGAGCTGTTTTTT.

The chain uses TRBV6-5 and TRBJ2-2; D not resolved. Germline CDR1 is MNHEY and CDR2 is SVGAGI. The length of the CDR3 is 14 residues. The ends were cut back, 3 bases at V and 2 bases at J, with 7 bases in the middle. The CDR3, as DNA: TGTGCCAGCAGTTATGGGCTAAACACCGGGGAGCTGTTTTTT. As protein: CASSYGLNTGELFF.

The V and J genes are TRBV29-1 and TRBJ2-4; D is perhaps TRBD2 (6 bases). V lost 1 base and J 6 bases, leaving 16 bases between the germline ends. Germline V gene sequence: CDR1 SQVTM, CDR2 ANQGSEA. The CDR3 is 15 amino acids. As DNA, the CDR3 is TGCAGCGTTGAAGGCGGGGACTTCGAAGTAAACATTCAGTACTTC. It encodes CSVEGGDFEVNIQYF.

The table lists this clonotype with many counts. The CDR3 loop is CASSLSRGITDTQYF. CDR3 nucleotide sequence: TGTGCCAGCAGCTTGTCCAGGGGAATCACAGATACGCAGTATTTT. V usage is TRBV7-2 and J usage is TRBJ2-3, with a weak D call TRBD1 (6 bases). The CDR3 is 15 amino acids. Looked up from germline, CDR1 is SGHTA and CDR2 is FQGNSA. Trimming cost V 3 bases and J 2 bases, with 12 bases left between them.

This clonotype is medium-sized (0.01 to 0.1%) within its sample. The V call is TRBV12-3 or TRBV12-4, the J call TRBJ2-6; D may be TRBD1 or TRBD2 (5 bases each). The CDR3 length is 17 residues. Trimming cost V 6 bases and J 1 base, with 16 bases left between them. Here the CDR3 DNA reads TGTGCCAGCAGGTTGGGACGGTCGGTATCTGGGGCCAACGTCCTGACTTTC. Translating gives CASRLGRSVSGANVLTF.

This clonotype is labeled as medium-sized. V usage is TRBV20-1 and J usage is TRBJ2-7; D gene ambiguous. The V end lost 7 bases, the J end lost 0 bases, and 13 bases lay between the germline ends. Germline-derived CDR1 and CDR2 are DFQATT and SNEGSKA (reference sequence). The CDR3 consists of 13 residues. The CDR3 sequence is CSGNPAYSYEQYF. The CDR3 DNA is TGCAGTGGAAATCCGGCGTACTCCTACGAGCAGTACTTC.

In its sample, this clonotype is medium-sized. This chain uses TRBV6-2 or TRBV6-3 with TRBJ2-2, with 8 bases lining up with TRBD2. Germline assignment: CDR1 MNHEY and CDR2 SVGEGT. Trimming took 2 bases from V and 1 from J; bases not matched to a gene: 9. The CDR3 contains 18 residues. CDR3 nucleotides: TGTGCCAGCAGTTACCCCCGCAGCGGGAGAATGAACACCGGGGAGCTGTTTTTT. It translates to CASSYPRSGRMNTGELFF.